This TCR beta chain was obtained from a study of Graves' ophthalmopathy and Graves' hyperthyroidism. As for the study in general: Calling hyperthyroidism stable required that no ophthalmopathy show up within 18 months of follow-up. Study-wide results and limits: The majority of expanded thyroid clonotypes above 0.001 frequency also occurred in blood.

For repertoire sequencing, the TCR beta CDR3 regions were amplified from RNA transcripts. An opening RT-PCR round employed HTBI primers and preceded a second-round multiplex PCR. TCRdb re-derived calls from the multiplex PCR reads in MiXCR, one entry per CDR3 protein. The sample lists 450,000 to 600,000 distinct CDR3 sequences; just under 40% were seen once. Among the exclusions were patients with other autoimmune diseases, uncontrolled infections, pregnancy or lactation. Notes on this clonotype: What it binds is not known.

The germline V gene has CDR1 SQVTM and CDR2 ANQGSEA. This CDR3 spans 13 amino acids. Trimming stripped 8 bases from V and 4 bases from J, with 15 bases between. The receptor was isolated from an adult man with Graves' hyperthyroidism. Sequenced sample: peripheral blood or thyroid tissue (not recorded which). This chain links TRBV29-1 with TRBJ1-5, with unresolved D. The CDR3 coding sequence is TGCAGCCAAGATAGGACGGCGAATCAGCCCCAGCATTTT. The encoded protein is CSQDRTANQPQHF.